A selection of T cell receptor beta chains follows, all from one sample in a study of response to subunit inactivated influenza vaccine. One entry per CDR3 protein, called by TCRdb with MiXCR from the RT-PCR reads. Of about 700,000 distinct CDR3 sequences listed, over 11% are singletons. The material was PBMCs from blood, obtained roughly 15 days before vaccination. Receptors originate from a man aged 50 to 59 who received an inactivated influenza vaccine. Both conserved end residues are part of each CDR3. D genes are given only for firm matches. Clone size is given for some rows only: seen once, a few or many times, or a class if the clone is expanded.

d_call	clone_size	j_call	v_call	cdr3_nt	cdr3_aa
.	few	TRBJ1-4	TRBV6-5	TGTGCCAGCAGTTACTCTGGGTTCTCTAATGAAAAACTGTTTTTT	CASSYSGFSNEKLFF
.	few	TRBJ1-2	TRBV6-5	TGTGCCAGCAGTTACGGGAGCGGGGGTGGCTACACCTTC	CASSYGSGGGYTF
.	few	TRBJ2-2	TRBV15	TGTGCCACCAGCAGGAACAGACAGAACACCGGGGAGCTGTTTTTT	CATSRNRQNTGELFF
.	.	TRBJ1-2	TRBV28	TGTGCCAGCAGTTTCCCCGGGGGGACCGGCGGCGGCTACACCTTC	CASSFPGGTGGGYTF
TRBD2	.	TRBJ2-1	TRBV12-5	TGTGCTAGTGGTTTGGGCCGCGGACTAGCGATAAATTCCTACAATGAGCAGTTCTTC	CASGLGRGLAINSYNEQFF
.	many	TRBJ2-3	TRBV12-3/TRBV12-4	TGTGCCAGCAGTTTACTGCGGCCCCCAGATACGCAGTATTTT	CASSLLRPPDTQYF
.	.	TRBJ2-1	TRBV3-1	TGTGCCAGCAGCCACGGGGGAACCAATGAGCAGTTCTTC	CASSHGGTNEQFF
TRBD2	few	TRBJ2-7	TRBV15	TGTGCCACCAGCAGAGGAGCTGGACTAGAAGAAGGCTACGAGCAGTACTTC	CATSRGAGLEEGYEQYF
.	.	TRBJ2-5	TRBV5-1	TGCGCCAGCCGCCCGATGGGGCAGAAAGAGACCCAGTACTTC	CASRPMGQKETQYF
TRBD2	.	TRBJ2-7	TRBV28	TGTGCCAGCAGTTTAAGGTCAGGGCGACTAGCGGGAGGCTCCGAGCAGTACTTC	CASSLRSGRLAGGSEQYF
TRBD2	.	TRBJ2-1	TRBV10-3	TGTGCCATCAGACCACGGACTAGCGGGGAAGGTGAGCAGTTCTTC	CAIRPRTSGEGEQFF
TRBD1	.	TRBJ1-6	TRBV20-1	TGCAGTGCTAGAGATTCTCTGGAGGGGGCTGAGTCACCCCTCCACTTT	CSARDSLEGAESPLHF
.	.	TRBJ1-2	TRBV28	TGTGCCACGACAGACAACTATGGCTACACCTTC	CATTDNYGYTF
TRBD2	many	TRBJ2-1	TRBV7-2	TGTGCCAGCAGCTCATTCATGGGACTAGCGGGAGGCAATGAGCAGTTCTTC	CASSSFMGLAGGNEQFF
.	.	TRBJ2-5	TRBV5-1	TGCGCCTGCAGGAGGGCAACACAAGAGACCCAGTACTTC	CACRRATQETQYF
.	few	TRBJ2-7	TRBV6-2/TRBV6-3	TGTGCCAGCAGTTACACGGACGAGCAGTACTTC	CASSYTDEQYF
.	few	TRBJ2-1	TRBV20-1	TGCAGTGCCAGTCGAGACGGGAATGAGCAGTTCTTC	CSASRDGNEQFF
.	.	TRBJ2-5	TRBV5-1	TGCGCCAGCAGGCCTCAAGAGACCCAGTACTTC	CASRPQETQYF
.	.	TRBJ2-2	TRBV6-1	TGTGCCAGCAGTACGTTGCGGAGCAACACCGGGGAGCTGTTTTTT	CASSTLRSNTGELFF
TRBD1	.	TRBJ1-2	TRBV6-1	TGTGCCAGCAGTGAATTAAGAGGGACAGACCGCTTCGGCTACACCTTC	CASSELRGTDRFGYTF
TRBD1	.	TRBJ2-2	TRBV20-1	TGCAGTGCTAGCGACCGGGACAGGGGTAACGGGGAGCTGTTTTTT	CSASDRDRGNGELFF
.	.	TRBJ2-4	TRBV4-2	TGTGCCAGCAGCCAAGATGGGGGTGGTCCAGGTCTAATGGTGGGAAACATTCAGTACTTC	CASSQDGGGPGLMVGNIQYF
TRBD1	few	TRBJ1-2	TRBV20-1	TGCAGTGCAACGGACAGGGCGAACTATGGCTACACCTTC	CSATDRANYGYTF
.	.	TRBJ1-1	TRBV20-1	TGCAGCAGAGGGGGGCCTACCATGAACACTGAAGCTTTCTTT	CSRGGPTMNTEAFF
.	many	TRBJ2-5	TRBV29-1	TGCAGCGTTGAATCCGGCAGCTTAACCCAGACCCAGTACTTC	CSVESGSLTQTQYF
.	few	TRBJ2-2	TRBV12-3/TRBV12-4	TGTGCCAGCAGACGATTCAGGGATACCGGGGAGCTGTTTTTT	CASRRFRDTGELFF
TRBD1	few	TRBJ2-3	TRBV28	TGTGCCAGCAGTTTAGAGCCAACAGGGGGGAACACAGATACGCAGTATTTT	CASSLEPTGGNTDTQYF
TRBD1	.	TRBJ2-1	TRBV28	TGTGCCAGCTGGGCCAACAGGGGACGCAATGAGCAGTTCTTC	CASWANRGRNEQFF
TRBD2	.	TRBJ2-3	TRBV11-2	TGTGCCAGCAGCTTAGGGGTTAGCGGGATGACAGATACGCAGTATTTT	CASSLGVSGMTDTQYF
.	few	TRBJ1-6	TRBV6-1	TGTGCCAGCAGCCGCGTCCTCGGGAGCTCCTATAATTCACCCCTCCACTTT	CASSRVLGSSYNSPLHF
.	.	TRBJ2-7	TRBV2	TGTGCCAGCGATGCAGGACGGGAATACGAGCAGTACTTC	CASDAGREYEQYF
.	once	TRBJ1-6	TRBV21-1	TGTGCCAGCAGCAAAGCGCTTTTAAGGGGCGGGGCGGTTTCACCCCTCCACTTT	CASSKALLRGGAVSPLHF
TRBD1	many	TRBJ1-6	TRBV3-1	TGTGCCAGCAGCCTAGGACAGGGAGTAGGTTCACCCCTCCACTTT	CASSLGQGVGSPLHF
.	.	TRBJ2-5	TRBV20-1	TGCAGTGCTAGAGATTCCGGACCCCGGTACTTC	CSARDSGPRYF
.	few	TRBJ1-2	TRBV10-3	TGTGCCATCAGGGTGGGCCAGACCCATGGCTACACCTTC	CAIRVGQTHGYTF
.	.	TRBJ2-2	TRBV30	TGTGCCTGGAGTGTAAATGTTGTGGGTACCGGGGAGCTGTTTTTT	CAWSVNVVGTGELFF
TRBD1	.	TRBJ2-7	TRBV4-3	TGCGCCAGCAGCCAAGCTCCGGGACAGGGACTCTACGAGCAGTACTTC	CASSQAPGQGLYEQYF
.	.	TRBJ2-5	TRBV7-7	TGTGCCAGCAGCCCCCGCGGCGTATCTCAGACCCAGTACTTC	CASSPRGVSQTQYF
TRBD1	.	TRBJ1-5	TRBV20-1	TGCAGTGCTACGACAGGGATAGGGTATCAGCCCCAGCATTTT	CSATTGIGYQPQHF
TRBD2	.	TRBJ2-3	TRBV14	TGTGCCAGCAGCCAATCACGAGCGGGATTCACAGATACGCAGTATTTT	CASSQSRAGFTDTQYF
.	.	TRBJ2-1	TRBV27	TGTGCCAGCAGTTCCCCGACATGGGGCAGGAACAATGAGCAGTTCTTC	CASSSPTWGRNNEQFF
.	.	TRBJ2-1	TRBV6-5	TGTGCCAGCAGTTACTCGAGGGAGACCGGTGAGCAGTTCTTC	CASSYSRETGEQFF
TRBD2	.	TRBJ2-1	TRBV7-2	TGTGCCAGCAGCCTAGGGGGGCCGGGACTAGCCACTGAGCAGTTCTTC	CASSLGGPGLATEQFF
TRBD2	.	TRBJ2-1	TRBV4-3	TGCGCCAGCAGCCACCCGGGACTAGTCGATGAGCAGTTCTTC	CASSHPGLVDEQFF
.	few	TRBJ2-3	TRBV15	TGTGCCACCAGCAACGACAGGATAGATACGCAGTATTTT	CATSNDRIDTQYF
TRBD2	few	TRBJ2-4	TRBV3-1	TGTGCCAGCAGCCACGCTGACGGTAGCGGGAGTGACATTCAGTACTTC	CASSHADGSGSDIQYF
.	few	TRBJ2-7	TRBV14	TGTGCCAGCAGTAAAAAGGGCCGAAACTACGAGCAGTACTTC	CASSKKGRNYEQYF
TRBD2	few	TRBJ2-1	TRBV24-1	TGTGCCACCAGTGATGTGGGGTTAGCGGGAGAACGGCAGTTCTTC	CATSDVGLAGERQFF
.	few	TRBJ2-7	TRBV6-2/TRBV6-3	TGTGCCAGCGCATCAGCCTTCTACGAGCAGTACTTC	CASASAFYEQYF
TRBD2	few	TRBJ2-2	TRBV6-1	TGTGCCAGCAGAACGACTAGCGGGAGGAACACCGGGGAGCTGTTTTTT	CASRTTSGRNTGELFF
.	many	TRBJ2-5	TRBV28	TGTGCCAGCAGTTTAATTTCTGGGACCAAAGAGACCCAGTACTTC	CASSLISGTKETQYF
TRBD1	few	TRBJ1-5	TRBV4-1	TGCGCCAGCAGCCACGGACAGGTCAATCAGCCCCAGCATTTT	CASSHGQVNQPQHF
.	many	TRBJ1-1	TRBV5-1	TGCGCCAGCAGCGGAAGAAGAGGGGACACTGAAGCTTTCTTT	CASSGRRGDTEAFF